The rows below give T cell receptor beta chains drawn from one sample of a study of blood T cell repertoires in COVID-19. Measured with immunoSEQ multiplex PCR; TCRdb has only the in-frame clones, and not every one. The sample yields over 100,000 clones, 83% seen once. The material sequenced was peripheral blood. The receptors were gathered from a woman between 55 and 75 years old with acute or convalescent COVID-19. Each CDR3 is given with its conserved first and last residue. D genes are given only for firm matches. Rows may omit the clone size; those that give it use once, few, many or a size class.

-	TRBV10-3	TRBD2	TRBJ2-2	TGTGCCATCAGTGTCGCCGGGACTAGGGCGAACACCGGGGAGCTGTTTTTT	CAISVAGTRANTGELFF
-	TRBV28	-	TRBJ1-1	TGTGCCAGCCTTAACATGGGGCGCGTCGCTTTCTTT	CASLNMGRVAFF
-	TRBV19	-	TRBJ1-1	TGTGCCAGTAGTGACAGGTTGAACACTGAAGCTTTCTTT	CASSDRLNTEAFF
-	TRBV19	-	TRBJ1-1	TGTGCCAGTAGCCAGGGCATAATAATAAAGAACACTGAAGCTTTCTTT	CASSQGIIIKNTEAFF
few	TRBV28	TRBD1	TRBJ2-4	TGTGCCAGCAGTTACCCGACAGGGGGCCGGAAAAACATTCAGTACTTC	CASSYPTGGRKNIQYF
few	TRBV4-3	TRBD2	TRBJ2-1	TGCGCCAGCAGCCTTGACGCTTGGACTAGCGGGCCGACCTCCTACAATGAGCAGTTCTTC	CASSLDAWTSGPTSYNEQFF
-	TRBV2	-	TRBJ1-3	TGTGCCAGCAGTTCGCATAACAGGGCTCGTGGAAACACCATATATTTT	CASSSHNRARGNTIYF
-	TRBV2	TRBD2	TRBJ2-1	TGTGCCAGCAGGCTCCGTACTAGCGGAAGTTGGAATGAGCAGTTCTTC	CASRLRTSGSWNEQFF
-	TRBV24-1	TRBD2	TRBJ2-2	TGTGCCACCAGATTGGGGGGGGACCCCACCGGGGAGCTGTTTTTT	CATRLGGDPTGELFF
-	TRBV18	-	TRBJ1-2	TGTGCCAGCTCACCTGAGGGGGATGTGGACTATGGCTACACCTTC	CASSPEGDVDYGYTF
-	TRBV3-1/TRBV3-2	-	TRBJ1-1	TGTGCCAGCAGCCAAGGCGGACAGACTGAAGCTTTCTTT	CASSQGGQTEAFF
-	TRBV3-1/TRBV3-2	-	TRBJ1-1	TGTGCCAGCAGCCGGTTGGTTAGCACTGAAGCTTTCTTT	CASSRLVSTEAFF
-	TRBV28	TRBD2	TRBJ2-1	TGTGCCAGCAGCGCGGGGGGCGGGGGCCCCTTCAATGAGCAGTTCTTC	CASSAGGGGPFNEQFF
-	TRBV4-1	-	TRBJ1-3	TGCGCCAGCAGCCAGAGCGACAGCTCTGGAAACACCATATATTTT	CASSQSDSSGNTIYF
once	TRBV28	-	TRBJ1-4	TGTGCCAGCAGTTCCGGGTTTGAAAAACTGTTTTTT	CASSSGFEKLFF
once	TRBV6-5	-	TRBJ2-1	TGTGCCAGCAGTTTGGCTAGCGCGGGCAATGAGCAGTTCTTC	CASSLASAGNEQFF
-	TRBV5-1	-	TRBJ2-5	TGCGCCAGCAGCTTGGTCTCGCAGCAAGAGACCCAGTACTTC	CASSLVSQQETQYF
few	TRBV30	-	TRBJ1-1	TGTGCCTGGACGAGTGGAGTGAACACTGAAGCTTTCTTT	CAWTSGVNTEAFF
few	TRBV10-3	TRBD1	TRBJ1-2	TGTGCCATCAGTCAACCGACAGGGAGCAACTATGGCTACACCTTC	CAISQPTGSNYGYTF
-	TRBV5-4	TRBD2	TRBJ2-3	TGTGCCAGCAGCTTGTATGGGGCTAGCGGGAGGTTCACAGATACGCAGTATTTT	CASSLYGASGRFTDTQYF
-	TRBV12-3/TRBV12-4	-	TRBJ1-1	TGTGCCAGCCGGGAGGAATTGGGGGGAGCTTTCTTT	CASREELGGAFF
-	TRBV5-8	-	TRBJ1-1	TGTGCTAATAGACAACTGAACACTGAAGCTTTCTTT	CANRQLNTEAFF
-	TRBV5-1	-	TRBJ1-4	TGCGCCAGCAGCTTGGGGCAGTTTAATGAAAAACTGTTTTTT	CASSLGQFNEKLFF
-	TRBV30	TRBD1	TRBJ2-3	TGTGCCTGGAGTACGGGGACAGGAGGAGCAGATACGCAGTATTTT	CAWSTGTGGADTQYF
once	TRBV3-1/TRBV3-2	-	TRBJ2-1	TGTGCCAGCAGCCAAGATAGGCGGTACAATGAGCAGTTCTTC	CASSQDRRYNEQFF
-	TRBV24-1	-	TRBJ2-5	TGTGCCACCAGTGGGCAGCCGGAGCAAGGGACCCAGTACTTC	CATSGQPEQGTQYF
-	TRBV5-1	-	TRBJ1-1	TGCGCCAGCAGCTTGGATCTGGGCGAGGGTAGCACTGAAGCTTTCTTT	CASSLDLGEGSTEAFF
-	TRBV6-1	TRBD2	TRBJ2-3	TGTGCCAGCAGTGCTCGCGGGGGGGCTAGTGTAACAGATACGCAGTATTTT	CASSARGGASVTDTQYF
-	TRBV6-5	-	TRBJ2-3	TGTGCCAGCGGGCCTGCGGGTACGCAGTATTTT	CASGPAGTQYF
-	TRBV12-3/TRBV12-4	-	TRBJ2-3	TGTGCCAGCAGTTTTCGGGATACGCAGTATTTT	CASSFRDTQYF
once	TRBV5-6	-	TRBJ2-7	TGTGCCAGCAGCTTCCGGGGTCTTACCTACGAGCAGTACTTC	CASSFRGLTYEQYF
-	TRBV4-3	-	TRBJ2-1	TGCGCCAGCAGCAGAACGACAGGGACTAATGAGCAGTTCTTC	CASSRTTGTNEQFF
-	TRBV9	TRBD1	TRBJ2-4	TGTGCCAGCGGCACCGGGACAGGGATTAACATTCAGTACTTC	CASGTGTGINIQYF
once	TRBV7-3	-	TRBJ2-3	TGTGCCAGCAGCTTAGAGGGCCAGCGGACAGATACGCAGTATTTT	CASSLEGQRTDTQYF
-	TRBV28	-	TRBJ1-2	TGTGCCAGCAGTCGGACAGAACTCTATGGCTACACCTTC	CASSRTELYGYTF
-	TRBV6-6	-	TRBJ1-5	TGTTCCCACGGGGGGGGACGTCAGCCCCAGCATTTT	CSHGGGRQPQHF
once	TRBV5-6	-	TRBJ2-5	TGTGCCAGCAGCTTGGGAGGGGGGGAAGAGACCCAGTACTTC	CASSLGGGEETQYF
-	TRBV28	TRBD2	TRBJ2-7	TGTGCCAGCACCCCAGGGCGGGGGGAAGAGCAGTACTTC	CASTPGRGEEQYF
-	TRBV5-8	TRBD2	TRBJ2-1	TGTGCCAGCAGAGGACTAGTCCTCTATGAGCAGTTCTTC	CASRGLVLYEQFF
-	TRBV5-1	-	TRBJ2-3	TGCGCCAGCTTTAACCCCTCGGGTGGCACAGATACGCAGTATTTT	CASFNPSGGTDTQYF
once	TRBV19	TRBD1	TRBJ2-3	TGTGCCAGTAGTTCGGGACAGGGCACAGATACGCAGTATTTT	CASSSGQGTDTQYF
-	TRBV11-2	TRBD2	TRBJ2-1	TGTGCCAGCAGCTTATCTAGCGGAATGTATGAGCAGTTCTTC	CASSLSSGMYEQFF
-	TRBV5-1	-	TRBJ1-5	TGCGCCAGCAGCTTGGATGGGCAGGGAGGAGATCAGCCCCAGCATTTT	CASSLDGQGGDQPQHF
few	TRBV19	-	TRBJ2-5	TGTGCCAGTAGTATGGGAACAGGTCAAGAGACCCAGTACTTC	CASSMGTGQETQYF
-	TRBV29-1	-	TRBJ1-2	TGCAGCGTTGAATCCACAGGCCCTTGGGGCTACACCTTC	CSVESTGPWGYTF
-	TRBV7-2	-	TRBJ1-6	TGTGCCAGCAGCTTAGCGGGAGGGGTTAATTCACCCCTCCACTTT	CASSLAGGVNSPLHF
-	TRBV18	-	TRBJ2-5	TGTGCCAGCTCACCACCCAGTTCCCGGGGGACCCAGTACTTC	CASSPPSSRGTQYF
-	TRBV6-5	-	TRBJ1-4	TGTGCCAGCAGTTCGGAGGGGTATGAAAAACTGTTTTTT	CASSSEGYEKLFF
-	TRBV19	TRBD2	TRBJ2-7	TGTGCCAGTACCGAGCCGGGGCGGGGGGAGCAGTACTTC	CASTEPGRGEQYF
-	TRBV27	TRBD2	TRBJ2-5	TGTGCCAGCAGAGCGGGAGGTCGTTTAGAGACCCAGTACTTC	CASRAGGRLETQYF